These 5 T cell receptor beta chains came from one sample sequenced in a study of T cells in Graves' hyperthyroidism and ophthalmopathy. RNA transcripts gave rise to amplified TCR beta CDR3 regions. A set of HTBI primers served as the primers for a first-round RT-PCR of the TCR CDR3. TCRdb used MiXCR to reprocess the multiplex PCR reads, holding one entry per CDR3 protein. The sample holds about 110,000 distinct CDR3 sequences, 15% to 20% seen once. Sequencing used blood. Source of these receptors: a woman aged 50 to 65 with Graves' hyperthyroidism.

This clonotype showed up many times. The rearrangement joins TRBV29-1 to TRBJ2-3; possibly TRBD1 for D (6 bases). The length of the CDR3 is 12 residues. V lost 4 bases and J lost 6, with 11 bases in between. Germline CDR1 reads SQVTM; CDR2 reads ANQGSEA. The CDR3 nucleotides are TGCAGCGTTGGCCAGACAGGTGATACGCAGTATTTT. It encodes CSVGQTGDTQYF.

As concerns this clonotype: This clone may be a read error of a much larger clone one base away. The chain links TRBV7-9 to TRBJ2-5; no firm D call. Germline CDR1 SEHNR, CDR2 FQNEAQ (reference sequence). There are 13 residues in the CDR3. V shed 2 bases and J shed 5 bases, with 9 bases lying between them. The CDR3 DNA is TGTGCCAGCAGCTTAATGGAGATGGAGACCCAGTACTTC. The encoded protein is CASSLMEMETQYF.

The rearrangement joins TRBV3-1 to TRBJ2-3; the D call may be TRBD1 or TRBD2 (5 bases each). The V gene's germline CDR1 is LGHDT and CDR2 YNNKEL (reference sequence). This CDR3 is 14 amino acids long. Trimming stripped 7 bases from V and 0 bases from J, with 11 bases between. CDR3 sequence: CASTGTGSTDTQYF. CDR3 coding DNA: TGTGCCAGCACCGGGACGGGGAGCACAGATACGCAGTATTTT.

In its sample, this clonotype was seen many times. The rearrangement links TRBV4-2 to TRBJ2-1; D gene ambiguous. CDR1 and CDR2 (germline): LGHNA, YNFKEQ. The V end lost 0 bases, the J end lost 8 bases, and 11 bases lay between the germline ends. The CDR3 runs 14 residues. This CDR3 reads CASSQDGSFDEQFF. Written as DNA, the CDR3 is TGTGCCAGCAGCCAAGATGGAAGCTTCGATGAGCAGTTCTTC.

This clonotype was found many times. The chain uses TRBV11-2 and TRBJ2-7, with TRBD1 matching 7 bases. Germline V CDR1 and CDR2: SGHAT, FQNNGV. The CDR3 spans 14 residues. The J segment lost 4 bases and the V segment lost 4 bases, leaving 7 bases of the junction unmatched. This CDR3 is CASSSGQARYEQYF. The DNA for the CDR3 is TGTGCCAGCAGCTCCGGACAGGCGCGATACGAGCAGTACTTC. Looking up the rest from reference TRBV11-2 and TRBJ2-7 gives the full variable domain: EAGVAQSPRYKIIEKRQSVAFWCNPISGHATLYWYQQILGQGPKLLIQFQNNGVVDDSQLPKDRFSAERLKGVDSTLKIQPAKLEDSAVYLCASSSGQARYEQYFGPGTRLTVT.